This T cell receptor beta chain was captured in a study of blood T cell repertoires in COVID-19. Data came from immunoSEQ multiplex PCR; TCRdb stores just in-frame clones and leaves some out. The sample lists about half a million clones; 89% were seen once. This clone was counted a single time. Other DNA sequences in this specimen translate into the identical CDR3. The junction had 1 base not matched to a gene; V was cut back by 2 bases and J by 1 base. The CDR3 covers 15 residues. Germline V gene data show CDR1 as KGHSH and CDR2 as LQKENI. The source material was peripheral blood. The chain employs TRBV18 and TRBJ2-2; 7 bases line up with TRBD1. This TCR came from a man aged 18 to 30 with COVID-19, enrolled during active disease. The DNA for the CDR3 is TGTGCCAGCTCACCAGGGACAGAGAACACCGGGGAGCTGTTTTTT. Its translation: CASSPGTENTGELFF.